This TCR beta chain came from a study of blood T cell repertoires in COVID-19. Only in-frame clones appear in the TCRdb table, and some are missing; sequencing was by immunoSEQ multiplex PCR. The sample includes around 190,000 clones, around 85% of them seen just once. Germline trimming cut 4 bases from V and 7 bases from J; bases unmatched to any gene: 13. Germline CDR1 SGHRS, CDR2 YFSETQ. The CDR3 runs to 15 residues. This sequence joins TRBV5-1 and TRBJ1-2; TRBD1 matches 7 bases. The sequence came from a man aged 25 to 45 with acute or convalescent COVID-19. The sequenced sample consisted of peripheral blood. The CDR3 is CASSVDRAPLAGYTF. DNA for the CDR3: TGCGCCAGCAGCGTCGACAGGGCCCCTCTTGCTGGCTACACCTTC.